This entry is about one T cell receptor (beta chain). Its specificity is unknown. The sample is drawn from a study of OX40 agonist ivuxolimab in advanced cancers. Study at large: Prior therapy, whether anti-PD-1, anti-PD-L1 or anti-CTLA-4, was allowed, and less than 45% had some. Findings of the study overall: The investigators did not determine what antigen specificity the expanded peripheral T cells had. On average, CD8+ T cells showed a greater number of expanded clones than CD4+.

Blood draws occurred at baseline, cycle 4 day 1, and cycle 7 day 1. Assay used: immunoSEQ multiplex PCR; TCRdb lists only in-frame clones, some missing. The repertoire includes about 84,000 clones, roughly nine tenths of them detected once, and under 0.25% sits in the top ten. From germline, CDR1 is SGHRS and CDR2 YFSETQ. The CDR3 runs 17 residues. V lost 4 bases to trimming and J lost 6 bases; unmatched junction nucleotides: 14. The input for sequencing was CD4+ or CD8+ T cells sorted from blood, taken in a trial of the OX40 agonist ivuxolimab. The sequence derives from an adult with an advanced solid tumor such as melanoma, head and neck, liver or kidney cancer. The chain links TRBV5-1 to TRBJ1-1; 11 bases align to TRBD1. In DNA, the CDR3 is TGCGCCAGCAGCCCCCGGACAGGGGGCGCATTAATCGCTGAAGCTTTCTTT. This encodes CASSPRTGGALIAEAFF.